In its sample, the clone carrying this TCR beta chain was seen many times. Those patients picked for sequencing had displayed CD8+CD57+ cell expansion on flow cytometry. The CDR3 loop spans 15 amino acids. CDR1 is SQVTM and CDR2 is ANQGSEA in the germline V gene. Germline trimming cut 7 bases from V and 0 bases from J; bases unmatched to any gene: 10. This sample is drawn from a study of CD8+CD57+ T cells in acquired aplastic anemia. Genomic DNA templated the TCR beta VDJ and CDR3 profiling. TCRdb ran MiXCR on the reads and lists one entry per CDR3 protein. This sample has approximately 470,000 distinct CDR3 sequences, with approximately 33% found just once.

The sequence derives from a human donor with aplastic anemia. This chain uses TRBV29-1 with TRBJ1-1; 8 bases agree with TRBD1. The specimen sequenced was sorted CD4+, CD8+, or CD8+CD57+ T cells (not recorded which) from PBMCs. Here the CDR3 DNA reads TGCAGCGCTTCGGCAGGGGGCACCATGAACACTGAAGCTTTCTTT. Amino acids: CSASAGGTMNTEAFF.